The sample holds a few counts of the clone carrying this T cell receptor (beta chain). What it binds is unknown. The study made its TCR cDNA through 5'RACE template switching. That step introduced a universal primer site along with UMIs. TCRdb re-called the 5' RACE reads through MiXCR, storing one row per CDR3 protein. The sample records over 300,000 distinct CDR3 sequences, around 7% being singletons. The data are from a study of T cells after yellow fever vaccination. Study-wide background: The fractions with low cell numbers were processed using SMART-Seq v4 Ultra Low Input.

The CDR3 length is 13 residues. The germline CDR1 and CDR2 sequences are GTSNPN and SVGIG (reference sequence). V was clipped by 2 bases and J by 9 bases, with 14 bases between them. The study's findings and limits: Among primary-vaccination clones, most reappeared after the booster, at 96% for CD4 and 88% for CD8. One caveat is that FACS-sorted repertoires could contain abundant clonotypes contaminating from the bulk population.

The sample in question was PBMCs, obtained 45 days after the first yellow fever vaccination. This clonotype originated in a young man who received the YFV17D yellow fever vaccine. This chain joins TRBV30 and TRBJ2-1, with D possibly matching TRBD1 (7 bases). Written as DNA, the CDR3 is TGTGCCTGGAGTTCTTCAGGGGGAGGTGAGCAGTTCTTC. Protein sequence: CAWSSSGGGEQFF. Full variable domain (outside the CDR3, taken from reference TRBV30 and TRBJ2-1): SQTIHQWPATLVQPVGSPLSLECTVEGTSNPNLYWYRQAAGRGLQLLFYSVGIGQISSEVPQNLSASRPQDRQFILSSKKLLLSDSGFYLCAWSSSGGGEQFFGPGTRLTVL.